Shown below are 30 T cell receptor beta chains from a single sample sequenced in a study of neurological immune-mediated disorders (dated by TCRdb to the late 2010s). The library was built by means of 5' RACE. These reads were obtained on an Illumina HiSeq 2500. TCRdb ran its own pipeline on the public reads, namely fastp trimming at Q25 and MiXCR clone calling, and kept in-frame beta chains. Rows with a matching CDR3 protein are joined into one entry that keeps the most common DNA and genes. The sample table records 110,000 or so distinct CDR3 sequences; about 3.4% of these occur just once. The top ten hold 1% to 1.5% of the sample. The sample consisted of PBMCs. Source of these receptors: a woman in her twenties or thirties with multiple sclerosis.

This clonotype was counted at least ten times. V is TRBV15 and J is TRBJ1-4; TRBD1 agrees at 8 bases. The CDR3 covers 14 residues. V was pared by 0 bases and J by 8 bases, with 2 bases of the junction left unmatched. CDR1 is LNHNV, CDR2 YYDKDF, per germline (reference sequence). The DNA of the CDR3 is TGTGCCACCAGCAGAGAAGGGACAGGCGAAAAACTGTTTTTT. It specifies CATSREGTGEKLFF.

This clonotype was picked up many times. The chain carries TRBV20-1 and TRBJ2-1, with TRBD2 matching over 9 bases. CDR1 is DFQATT, CDR2 SNEGSKA, per germline (reference sequence). Germline trimming cut 5 bases from V and 10 bases from J; bases unmatched to any gene: 15. The CDR3 has 15 amino acids. CDR3 sequence: CSAPSREAGGQEQFF. The CDR3 region has the DNA TGCAGTGCTCCATCTCGCGAAGCGGGAGGTCAGGAGCAGTTCTTC.

The J gene is TRBJ2-7, the V gene TRBV5-1, with 9 nucleotides matching TRBD2. Germline CDR1 SGHRS, CDR2 YFSETQ. This CDR3 contains 15 residues. V was clipped by 4 bases and J by 4 bases; unmatched bases: 9. The CDR3 DNA follows: TGCGCCAGCAGCACCACCGGGACTAGCTATTACGAGCAGTACTTC. Its translation: CASSTTGTSYYEQYF.

The sample holds many counts of this clonotype. The chain employs TRBV4-3 and TRBJ2-6; TRBD1 aligns across 9 bases. J gave up 3 bases and V 0 bases, and 12 bases lay outside the gene matches. CDR1 is LGHNA and CDR2 is YSLEER in the germline V gene. This CDR3 contains 20 residues. In DNA, the CDR3 is TGCGCCAGCAGCCAAGACTTTACAGGGGGCTTGGGTAGTGGGGCCAACGTCCTGACTTTC. Translation gives CASSQDFTGGLGSGANVLTF.

Only a few counts were recorded for this clonotype. Possible read error: a much larger clone is one base away. J is TRBJ1-5 and V is TRBV6-5, with D possibly TRBD1 on 6 matching bases. This CDR3 is 14 amino acids long. The germline gives CDR1 MNHEY, CDR2 SVGAGI. The CDR3 sequence: CASSRQTGSQHQHF. As DNA, the CDR3 is TGTGCCAGCAGTCGCCAAACAGGGTCTCAGCACCAGCATTTT.

This clonotype was seen repeatedly, ten times or more. The chain has TRBV7-9 and TRBJ2-7, with TRBD2 identical over 12 bases. The CDR3 covers 14 residues. Germline V gene sequence: CDR1 SEHNR, CDR2 FQNEAQ (reference sequence). The V segment lost 5 bases and the J segment 7 bases; nucleotides outside the gene matches: 6. The CDR3 coding sequence is TGTGCCAGCAGCCTGGGACTAGCGGGTTGGGAGCAGTACTTC. Translating it yields CASSLGLAGWEQYF. Together with reference TRBV7-9 and TRBJ2-7, the CDR3 gives the full variable domain: DTGVSQNPRHKITKRGQNVTFRCDPISEHNRLYWYRQTLGQGPEFLTYFQNEAQLEKSRLLSDRFSAERPKGSFSTLEIQRTEQGDSAMYLCASSLGLAGWEQYFGPGTRLTVT.

This clonotype was seen at least ten times. V and J are TRBV7-2 and TRBJ1-1, with D possibly being TRBD1 (5 bases). CDR1 SGHTA and CDR2 FQGNSA come from the germline V gene. Trimming removed 0 bases from V and 8 bases from J, with 7 bases in between. This CDR3 spans 12 amino acids. The CDR3 region has the DNA TGTGCCAGCAGCTTAGCCAACAGGGAAGCTTTCTTT. It is translated as CASSLANREAFF.

This clonotype was seen at least ten times. The chain carries TRBV7-9 and TRBJ2-7, with TRBD2 matching 8 bases. CDR1 and CDR2 (germline): SEHNR, FQNEAQ (reference sequence). The CDR3 is 15 amino acids. J gave up 5 bases and V 5 bases, and 11 bases lay outside the gene matches. The CDR3 spells CASSASSGGGHEQYF. CDR3 DNA sequence: TGTGCCAGCAGCGCAAGCTCTGGCGGGGGGCACGAGCAGTACTTC.

There are many counts of this clonotype. The rearrangement links TRBV12-3 or TRBV12-4 to TRBJ1-5; 7 bases align to TRBD1. Germline trimming cut 2 bases from V and 9 bases from J; bases unmatched to any gene: 7. The CDR3 consists of 14 residues. Written as DNA, the CDR3 is TGTGCCAGCAGTTTATCGGGACAGTTAAGGCCCCAGCATTTT. Its translation is CASSLSGQLRPQHF.

Many counts were recorded for this clonotype. Written as DNA, the CDR3 is TGTGCCAGCAGCTGGGACCAAAACATTCAGTACTTC. It is translated as CASSWDQNIQYF. The chain uses TRBV7-2 and TRBJ2-4; D possibly matches TRBD1 or TRBD2 (5 bases each). The germline V gene has CDR1 SGHTA and CDR2 FQGNSA. The V end lost 4 bases, the J end lost 5 bases, and 6 bases lay between the germline ends. This CDR3 comprises 12 residues.

This clonotype showed up just a few times. The genes are TRBV19 and TRBJ2-5; no clear D gene. Germline V gene sequence: CDR1 LNHDA, CDR2 SQIVND (reference sequence). The CDR3 totals 11 residues. The CDR3 loop is CATGLQETQYF. The CDR3 DNA is TGTGCTACGGGCCTCCAAGAGACCCAGTACTTC.

This clonotype was observed many times. The chain recombines TRBV20-1 with TRBJ1-5, with a possible D match to TRBD1 (5 bases). V was clipped by 3 bases and J by 7 bases, with 10 bases between them. Germline CDR1 is DFQATT and CDR2 is SNEGSKA (reference sequence). The CDR3 covers 12 residues. CDR3 coding DNA: TGCAGTGCTAGTGGAGGGGACCAGCCCCAGCATTTT. Protein: CSASGGDQPQHF.

This clonotype has a count of ten or more. The chain couples TRBV20-1 to TRBJ2-7; D might be TRBD2 (5 bases). V lost 1 base and J lost 2, with 15 bases in between. The CDR3 covers 15 residues. Germline lookup yields CDR1 DFQATT and CDR2 SNEGSKA (reference sequence). The CDR3 loop is CSARVPAGLTYEQYF. In DNA, the CDR3 is TGCAGTGCTAGAGTCCCCGCGGGCCTTACCTACGAGCAGTACTTC.

This clonotype was detected ten times or more. The J gene is TRBJ1-1, the V gene TRBV5-5, with TRBD1 as a possible D gene (6 bases). Trimming removed 4 bases at V and 0 bases at J, with 13 bases between. The germline V gene has CDR1 SGHKS and CDR2 YYEKEE (reference sequence). This CDR3 spans 15 amino acids. CDR3 nucleotides: TGTGCCAGCAGCGGAGGGGGGCCCATGAACACTGAAGCTTTCTTT. Translation gives CASSGGGPMNTEAFF.

In its sample, this clonotype was seen many times. The chain uses TRBV27 and TRBJ2-1; TRBD2 agrees at 8 bases. This CDR3 comprises 14 residues. Germline V CDR1 and CDR2: MNHEY, SMNVEV (reference sequence). Trimming took 7 bases from V and 7 from J; bases not matched to a gene: 9. The DNA of the CDR3 is TGTGCCAGCATATGGGCGGCGGGAGGAAATGAGCAGTTCTTC. This gives the protein CASIWAAGGNEQFF.

This clonotype was observed many times. Here the CDR3 DNA reads TGCGCCAGCAGCCAAGATCAAAGGGATGACAGCACTGAAGCTTTCTTT. Amino acids: CASSQDQRDDSTEAFF. The chain couples TRBV4-3 to TRBJ1-1, with D possibly matching TRBD1 (5 bases). CDR1 is LGHNA, CDR2 YSLEER, per germline. V lost 0 bases and J lost 4, with 15 bases in between. The CDR3 extends over 16 amino acids.

This clonotype appeared many times. The chain has TRBV7-2 and TRBJ2-5; TRBD2 might be the D (6 bases). V shed 3 bases and J shed 5 bases, with 16 bases lying between them. CDR1 and CDR2 (germline): SGHTA, FQGNSA. The CDR3 consists of 15 residues. In DNA form, the CDR3 reads TGTGCCAGCAGCTTGGGGGGATCCCGGGTGGAGACCCAGTACTTC. This codes for CASSLGGSRVETQYF.

This rearrangement joins TRBV10-3 to TRBJ1-1; no firm D call. Germline V CDR1 and CDR2: ENHRY, SYGVKD. The CDR3 contains 15 residues. Deletions cut 2 bases from V and 6 bases from J, with 16 bases between. Here the CDR3 DNA reads TGTGCCATCAGTGAGGACCCCACCCTCGAGGCTGAAGCTTTCTTT. This gives the protein CAISEDPTLEAEAFF.

This clonotype was counted at least ten times. CDR3 coding DNA: TGCGCCAGCAGCCAGACCTCTCCAGGTGAAAAACTGTTTTTT. Residues: CASSQTSPGEKLFF. The J gene is TRBJ1-4, the V gene TRBV4-1; D remains ambiguous. Per the germline V gene, CDR1 is MGHRA and CDR2 is YSYEKL. The CDR3 has 14 amino acids. Trimming removed 3 bases from V and 7 bases from J, with 12 bases in between.

The chain is built from TRBV5-1 and TRBJ2-2; 7 nucleotides agree with TRBD1. Per the germline V gene, CDR1 is SGHRS and CDR2 is YFSETQ. The J segment lost 6 bases and the V segment lost 5 bases, leaving 10 bases of the junction unmatched. CDR3 length: 15 residues. CDR3 DNA sequence: TGCGCCAGCAGGGACGAGGCCCAGGGGGCCGGGGAGCTGTTTTTT. Its translation: CASRDEAQGAGELFF. The entire variable domain, with the rest obtained from reference TRBV5-1 and TRBJ2-2, is as follows: KAGVTQTPRYLIKTRGQQVTLSCSPISGHRSVSWYQQTPGQGLQFLFEYFSETQRNKGNFPGRFSGRQFSNSRSEMNVSTLELGDSALYLCASRDEAQGAGELFFGEGSRLTVL.

This clonotype was seen many times. The CDR3, as DNA: TGCAGTGCTAGAATCCGGACTAGCGGCCCCTACGAGCAGTACTTC. This translates into CSARIRTSGPYEQYF. This chain connects TRBV20-1 to TRBJ2-7; 10 bases line up with TRBD2. Germline values: CDR1 DFQATT, CDR2 SNEGSKA (reference sequence). V lost 2 bases, J lost 2 bases, and 6 bases stayed unmatched. The CDR3 runs 15 residues.

This clonotype was detected ten times or more. The gene calls are TRBV20-1 and TRBJ2-7; D is perhaps TRBD2 (5 bases). Germline V lookup: CDR1 DFQATT, CDR2 SNEGSKA (reference sequence). The CDR3 sequence is 14 residues long. V lost 2 bases to trimming and J lost 3 bases, with 14 bases between them. Written as DNA, the CDR3 is TGCAGTGCTAGAAGGGAGCAGAGAGACTACGAGCAGTACTTC. This translates into CSARREQRDYEQYF.

This clonotype came up many times. The chain couples TRBV20-1 to TRBJ1-2; D unclear. Germline CDR1 is DFQATT and CDR2 is SNEGSKA (reference sequence). The CDR3 length is 15 residues. V was cut by 3 bases and J by 5 bases, with 19 bases left in between. In nucleotides, the CDR3 is TGCAGTGCTAGTTTGAGTCCGCCTCGGATGTATGGCTACACCTTC. This translates into CSASLSPPRMYGYTF.

Many counts were recorded for this clonotype. The V gene is TRBV6-2 or TRBV6-3, the J gene TRBJ2-1; 11 bases align to TRBD2. CDR1 MNHEY and CDR2 SVGEGT come from the germline V gene. The CDR3 consists of 14 residues. The V segment lost 8 bases and the J segment 8 bases; nucleotides outside the gene matches: 8. Here the CDR3 reads CASSLAGGRYEQFF. In DNA, the CDR3 is TGTGCCAGCTCCCTAGCGGGGGGAAGGTATGAGCAGTTCTTC.

Ten or more counts support this clonotype. This rearrangement joins TRBV7-9 to TRBJ1-4, with D perhaps TRBD1 (6 bases). The CDR3 contains 14 residues. Germline loops: CDR1 SEHNR, CDR2 FQNEAQ (reference sequence). Trimming removed 5 bases from V and 4 bases from J, with 11 bases in between. The CDR3 DNA sequence: TGTGCCAGCAGCCCACAGGGTTTTAATGAAAAACTGTTTTTT. The encoded protein is CASSPQGFNEKLFF.

This clonotype appeared many times. The V and J genes are TRBV30 and TRBJ1-1, with no clear D. This CDR3 has 13 amino acids. Germline assignment: CDR1 GTSNPN and CDR2 SVGIG (reference sequence). Trimming removed 7 bases from V and 1 base from J, with 13 bases in between. CDR3 in amino acids: CASAPVENTEAFF. The CDR3 region has the DNA TGTGCCTCCGCGCCGGTCGAGAACACTGAAGCTTTCTTT. Full variable domain (rest looked up from reference TRBV30 and TRBJ1-1): SQTIHQWPATLVQPVGSPLSLECTVEGTSNPNLYWYRQAAGRGLQLLFYSVGIGQISSEVPQNLSASRPQDRQFILSSKKLLLSDSGFYLCASAPVENTEAFFGQGTRLTVV.

This clonotype was seen a handful of times. The chain has TRBV7-8 and TRBJ2-1; D unclear. The ends were cut back, 4 bases at V and 2 bases at J, with 12 bases in the middle. Per the germline V gene, CDR1 is SGHVS and CDR2 is FQNEAQ. The CDR3 is made up of 15 amino acids. CDR3 in DNA: TGTGCCAGCAGCTCGCTCCGGGTGGCCTACAATGAGCAGTTCTTC. Encoded protein: CASSSLRVAYNEQFF.

This clonotype was counted at least ten times. The chain uses TRBV29-1 and TRBJ1-1; tentatively, D is TRBD1 (5 bases). The germline V and J ends were trimmed by 7 bases and 7 bases, with 7 bases remaining between them. The CDR3 length is 9 residues. Germline CDR1 is SQVTM and CDR2 is ANQGSEA. The CDR3 loop reads CSAGNEAFF. DNA of the CDR3: TGCAGCGCAGGGAATGAAGCTTTCTTT. Using reference TRBV29-1 and TRBJ1-1 for the parts outside the CDR3, the full variable domain is SAVISQKPSRDICQRGTSLTIQCQVDSQVTMMFWYRQQPGQSLTLIATANQGSEATYESGFVIDKFPISRPNLTFSTLTVSNMSPEDSSIYLCSAGNEAFFGQGTRLTVV.

Many counts were recorded for this clonotype. The chain joins TRBV5-6 to TRBJ2-1, with D perhaps matching TRBD1 (5 bases). The V and J ends lost 1 base and 12 bases respectively, with 20 bases between them. The CDR3 extends over 15 amino acids. From germline, CDR1 is SGHDT and CDR2 YYEEEE. The DNA of the CDR3 is TGTGCCAGCAGCTTGAGGGGAATTGAAAGGATGGTGCAGTTCTTC. This codes for CASSLRGIERMVQFF. The full variable domain, completed using reference TRBV5-6 and TRBJ2-1, is DAGVTQSPTHLIKTRGQQVTLRCSPKSGHDTVSWYQQALGQGPQFIFQYYEEEERQRGNFPDRFSGHQFPNYSSELNVNALLLGDSALYLCASSLRGIERMVQFFGPGTRLTVL.

This clonotype was counted ten times or more. The V call is TRBV3-1, the J call TRBJ2-7, with D maybe TRBD2 (5 bases). This CDR3 is 16 amino acids long. Germline CDR1 reads LGHDT; CDR2 reads YNNKEL (reference sequence). V was cut by 1 base and J by 0 bases, with 13 bases left in between. This chain's CDR3 is CASSQGSTIPSYEQYF. The CDR3 DNA reads as TGTGCCAGCAGCCAAGGTTCGACTATCCCCTCCTACGAGCAGTACTTC.